This T cell receptor (beta chain) emerged from a study of PD-1 and CTLA-4 blockade in melanoma. Assay: immunoSEQ multiplex PCR; the TCRdb copy retains only in-frame clones and omits some. Here the sample spans tens of thousands of clones, approximately 90% being singletons. There are 17 residues in the CDR3. This TCR was sampled from a human donor with melanoma. The material was CD8+ T cells from peripheral blood, obtained before anti-PD-1 treatment. This sequence joins TRBV21-1 and TRBJ2-7; the table's D call, TRBD1, has no DNA check behind it. TRBV21-1 is listed as a pseudogene. The DNA of the CDR3 is TGTGCCAGCAGCAAAGATCTGTGGCAGAGACACTCCTACGAGCAGTACTTC. It encodes CASSKDLWQRHSYEQYF.